What follows is one T cell receptor beta chain and its context. The antigen is undetermined. A much larger clone differs from this one at a single base, so this may be a read error. Then a second PCR, running roughly 7 to 11 cycles, was carried out with a sample-barcoded 5' primer and a J-beta primer mix. Via MiXCR, TCRdb re-called the 5' RACE reads, giving one row per CDR3 protein. The data show roughly 900,000 distinct CDR3 sequences, with 29% seen just once and 17% held by the top ten. The sample is drawn from a study of blood T cells in healthy people across ages. Overall study findings and caveats: Naive T cell percentage strongly correlated with TCR beta diversity.

The CDR3 is 15 amino acids. Germline V gene lookup returns CDR1 DFQATT and CDR2 SNEGSKA (reference sequence). The specimen was blood. The chain recombines TRBV20-1 with TRBJ2-7; D not certain. The J call is in doubt because the DNA end fits TRBJ2-5 better. This clonotype originated in a woman aged 80 or older in good health. CDR3 in DNA: TGCAGTGCTAGTAGGGTGGCGAGCCTTCCCAGGACCCAGTACTTC. It yields the protein CSASRVASLPRTQYF.